A selection of T cell receptor beta chains follows, all from one sample in a study of human T cells and chemical hapten exposure. MiXCR, run by TCRdb on the RACE reads, gives a single entry per CDR3 protein. The sample lists 39,000 or so distinct CDR3 sequences, under 5% occurring once. The sequencing here drew on whole blood, taken in connection with sensitization to the hapten diphenylcyclopropenone (DPC). All receptors come from a man aged 50 or older with alopecia areata. Some clones in this sample may be carry-over from other donors' samples. Each CDR3 is given with its conserved first and last residue. A D gene is named only where the DNA matches it firmly. The listing skips clone size in some rows; elsewhere it reads once, few, many or a size class.

TRBV6-6	TRBJ2-7	-	many	CASSMDQGEQYF	TGTGCCAGCAGTATGGACCAAGGGGAGCAGTACTTC
TRBV24-1	TRBJ2-3	-	many	CATGDSSSTDTQYF	TGTGCCACCGGGGACTCATCTAGCACAGATACGCAGTATTTT
TRBV7-3	TRBJ1-2	-	many	CASSLATGSAGGYTF	TGTGCCAGCAGCTTAGCGACAGGTTCGGCGGGTGGCTACACCTTC
TRBV12-3/TRBV12-4	TRBJ1-2	-	many	CASSFYRDAPYGYTF	TGTGCCAGCAGTTTTTACCGGGACGCCCCCTATGGCTACACCTTC
TRBV20-1	TRBJ1-5	TRBD1	many	CSAQTGLSNQPQHF	TGCAGTGCCCAGACAGGGTTAAGCAATCAGCCCCAGCATTTT
TRBV28	TRBJ2-7	TRBD2	many	CASTSLAGASEQYF	TGTGCCAGCACCTCACTAGCGGGAGCTAGCGAGCAGTACTTC
TRBV12-3/TRBV12-4	TRBJ2-5	-	few	CASSLGASQETQYF	TGTGCCAGCAGTTTAGGAGCTTCGCAAGAGACCCAGTACTTC
TRBV19	TRBJ1-1	-	-	CASSPEKGSMNTEAFF	TGTGCCAGTAGTCCCGAGAAGGGCTCGATGAACACTGAAGCTTTCTTT
TRBV28	TRBJ2-7	-	many	CASSLARYEQYF	TGTGCCAGCAGTTTGGCTCGATACGAGCAGTACTTC
TRBV12-3/TRBV12-4	TRBJ2-1	-	-	CASSLGRGSYNEQFF	TGTGCCAGCAGCCTCGGCCGGGGCTCCTACAATGAGCAGTTCTTC
TRBV6-2/TRBV6-3	TRBJ1-5	-	-	CASSYREYSNQPQHF	TGTGCCAGCAGTTACAGAGAATATAGCAATCAGCCCCAGCATTTT
TRBV7-2	TRBJ1-2	TRBD1	many	CASSQGQYGYTF	TGTGCCAGCAGTCAGGGACAGTATGGCTACACCTTC
TRBV19	TRBJ2-1	TRBD2	many	CASSTTSGSYNEQFF	TGTGCCAGTAGTACAACTAGCGGCTCCTACAATGAGCAGTTCTTC
TRBV10-3	TRBJ1-2	-	few	CAISRGPLEGYTF	TGTGCCATCTCCCGTGGACCCTTGGAGGGCTACACCTTC
TRBV7-8	TRBJ2-7	-	medium-sized	CASTPRDLPGEQYF	TGTGCCAGCACTCCCCGCGACCTGCCCGGCGAGCAGTACTTC
TRBV12-3/TRBV12-4	TRBJ1-1	-	many	CASSRDGGMNTEAFF	TGTGCCAGCAGCAGAGATGGAGGGATGAACACTGAAGCTTTCTTT
TRBV7-6	TRBJ2-7	-	many	CASSKEFYTYEQYF	TGTGCCAGCAGCAAAGAATTTTATACCTACGAGCAGTACTTC
TRBV29-1	TRBJ2-1	-	few	CSVVPGVNEQFF	TGCAGCGTTGTCCCGGGAGTGAATGAGCAGTTCTTC
TRBV21-1	TRBJ1-5	-	few	CASSKWSRNQPQHF	TGTGCCAGCAGCAAATGGTCAAGGAATCAGCCCCAGCATTTT
TRBV28	TRBJ1-5	-	many	CASSYDRNQPQHF	TGTGCCAGCAGTTATGACAGGAATCAGCCCCAGCATTTT
TRBV7-9	TRBJ2-3	TRBD2	many	CASSFIESGGGTDTQYF	TGTGCCAGCAGCTTTATCGAATCCGGGGGGGGCACAGATACGCAGTATTTT
TRBV4-1	TRBJ2-6	-	few	CASSQYRASGANVLTF	TGCGCCAGCAGCCAGTACAGGGCCTCTGGGGCCAACGTCCTGACTTTC
TRBV5-4	TRBJ2-1	TRBD2	few	CASSPGLAGEHEQFF	TGTGCCAGCAGCCCAGGACTAGCGGGAGAACATGAGCAGTTCTTC
TRBV29-1	TRBJ2-1	-	many	CSIPRLGGNEQFF	TGCAGCATCCCGAGATTAGGAGGCAATGAGCAGTTCTTC
TRBV19	TRBJ2-7	TRBD2	many	CASSIGSGSSYEQYF	TGTGCCAGTAGTATAGGTAGCGGGAGTTCGTACGAGCAGTACTTC
TRBV7-2	TRBJ2-1	TRBD2	many	CASSIGLADEQFF	TGTGCCAGCAGCATCGGACTAGCCGATGAGCAGTTCTTC
TRBV10-1	TRBJ2-7	-	many	CASSSVGASVQYF	TGCGCCAGCAGTAGTGTCGGCGCCTCAGTGCAGTACTTC
TRBV7-8	TRBJ2-5	TRBD2	many	CASGIAGPQETQYF	TGTGCCAGCGGGATAGCGGGGCCACAAGAGACCCAGTACTTC
TRBV20-1	TRBJ2-7	-	many	CSARQIGQSYEQYF	TGCAGTGCTAGACAGATAGGACAGTCCTACGAGCAGTACTTC
TRBV6-5	TRBJ2-7	-	many	CASSYSVPAYEQYF	TGTGCCAGCAGTTACTCGGTACCCGCCTACGAGCAGTACTTC
TRBV30	TRBJ2-3	TRBD1	many	CAWGPTGTGGFDTQYF	TGTGCCTGGGGCCCCACCGGGACAGGGGGCTTCGATACGCAGTATTTT
TRBV29-1	TRBJ1-2	-	many	CSVGTPAFAYGYTF	TGCAGCGTTGGGACACCAGCCTTTGCCTATGGCTACACCTTC
TRBV14	TRBJ2-7	TRBD2	many	CASSHPSGSFSYEQYF	TGTGCCAGCAGCCATCCTAGCGGGAGTTTCTCCTACGAGCAGTACTTC
TRBV29-1	TRBJ1-5	-	many	CSVRNGSSNQPQHF	TGCAGCGTCCGCAACGGAAGTAGCAATCAGCCCCAGCATTTT
TRBV19	TRBJ2-6	-	many	CASRQQVSGANVLTF	TGTGCCAGTAGACAACAGGTCTCTGGGGCCAACGTCCTGACTTTC
TRBV28	TRBJ2-1	TRBD2	many	CASSVRLAGRDEQFF	TGTGCCAGCAGCGTCAGACTAGCGGGACGGGATGAGCAGTTCTTC
TRBV7-9	TRBJ2-6	-	many	CASSLVAGRGSGANVLTF	TGTGCCAGCAGCTTAGTTGCAGGGAGGGGGTCTGGGGCCAACGTCCTGACTTTC
TRBV30	TRBJ2-3	-	-	CAWSVRRGPTDTQYF	TGTGCCTGGAGTGTTAGGAGGGGGCCTACAGATACGCAGTATTTT
TRBV11-2	TRBJ2-5	-	many	CASSLSSNQERRAQYF	TGTGCCAGCAGCTTAAGCTCAAACCAGGAAAGGAGGGCCCAGTACTTC
TRBV29-1	TRBJ2-2	-	many	CSVELANTGELFF	TGCAGCGTTGAACTAGCGAACACCGGGGAGCTGTTTTTT
TRBV27	TRBJ1-5	-	many	CANKGRGPYSNQPQHF	TGTGCCAACAAAGGGAGGGGACCCTATAGCAATCAGCCCCAGCATTTT
TRBV6-4	TRBJ2-6	-	medium-sized	CASSDGGSGANVLTF	TGTGCCAGCAGTGATGGTGGCTCTGGGGCCAACGTCCTGACTTTC
TRBV27	TRBJ2-1	TRBD2	few	CASKRTSGRFVNEQFF	TGTGCCAGCAAGCGGACTAGCGGGAGGTTCGTTAATGAGCAGTTCTTC
TRBV7-9	TRBJ1-4	-	few	CASSQGQWRSATNEKLFF	TGTGCCAGCAGCCAAGGACAGTGGCGGAGCGCAACTAATGAAAAACTGTTTTTT
TRBV9	TRBJ1-4	-	few	CASSVGGGHEKLFF	TGTGCCAGCAGCGTAGGCGGGGGGCATGAAAAACTGTTTTTT
TRBV5-4	TRBJ1-2	-	many	CASSFGEPITYGYTF	TGTGCCAGCAGCTTTGGGGAACCGATAACCTATGGCTACACCTTC
TRBV19	TRBJ1-5	-	-	CASSIEGRRNQPQHF	TGTGCCAGTAGTATAGAGGGTAGACGCAATCAGCCCCAGCATTTT
TRBV11-2	TRBJ1-4	-	many	CASSSGQITTNEKLFF	TGTGCCAGCAGCTCCGGACAGATCACAACTAATGAAAAACTGTTTTTT
TRBV2	TRBJ2-3	TRBD2	many	CASSDRLAGVDTQYF	TGTGCCAGCAGTGACAGGCTAGCGGGAGTGGATACGCAGTATTTT
TRBV6-6	TRBJ2-1	-	many	CASNLVNNEQFF	TGTGCCAGCAATTTAGTTAACAATGAGCAGTTCTTC
TRBV12-3/TRBV12-4	TRBJ2-1	-	many	CASSSTRGGQFF	TGTGCCAGCAGCTCAACGAGAGGGGGGCAGTTCTTC
TRBV7-2	TRBJ2-7	-	many	CASSLVASDSEQYF	TGTGCCAGCAGCTTAGTAGCTAGCGACAGCGAGCAGTACTTC
TRBV20-1	TRBJ1-4	-	many	CSADSTNEKLFF	TGCAGTGCCGACAGTACTAATGAAAAACTGTTTTTT
TRBV7-8	TRBJ1-5	-	many	CASSLGLYQPQHF	TGTGCCAGCAGCTTAGGGTTGTATCAGCCCCAGCATTTT
TRBV5-4	TRBJ2-3	-	once	CASSKLETRTDTQYF	TGTGCCAGCAGCAAACTCGAGACACGCACAGATACGCAGTATTTT
TRBV15	TRBJ2-5	TRBD2	-	CATSRDVSGAQETQYF	TGTGCCACCAGCAGAGATGTCAGCGGGGCCCAAGAGACCCAGTACTTC
TRBV10-1	TRBJ2-7	-	many	CASSDYRTQYF	TGCGCCAGCAGTGACTATAGAACGCAGTACTTC
TRBV19	TRBJ2-3	-	many	CASRWTDPRPDTQYF	TGTGCCAGTAGATGGACAGATCCTCGCCCAGATACGCAGTATTTT
TRBV12-3/TRBV12-4	TRBJ2-1	TRBD1	-	CASRDRNVYNEQFF	TGTGCCAGCAGGGACAGGAACGTCTACAATGAGCAGTTCTTC
TRBV30	TRBJ1-5	-	few	CAWSFRGDQPQHF	TGTGCCTGGAGCTTCCGGGGGGATCAGCCCCAGCATTTT